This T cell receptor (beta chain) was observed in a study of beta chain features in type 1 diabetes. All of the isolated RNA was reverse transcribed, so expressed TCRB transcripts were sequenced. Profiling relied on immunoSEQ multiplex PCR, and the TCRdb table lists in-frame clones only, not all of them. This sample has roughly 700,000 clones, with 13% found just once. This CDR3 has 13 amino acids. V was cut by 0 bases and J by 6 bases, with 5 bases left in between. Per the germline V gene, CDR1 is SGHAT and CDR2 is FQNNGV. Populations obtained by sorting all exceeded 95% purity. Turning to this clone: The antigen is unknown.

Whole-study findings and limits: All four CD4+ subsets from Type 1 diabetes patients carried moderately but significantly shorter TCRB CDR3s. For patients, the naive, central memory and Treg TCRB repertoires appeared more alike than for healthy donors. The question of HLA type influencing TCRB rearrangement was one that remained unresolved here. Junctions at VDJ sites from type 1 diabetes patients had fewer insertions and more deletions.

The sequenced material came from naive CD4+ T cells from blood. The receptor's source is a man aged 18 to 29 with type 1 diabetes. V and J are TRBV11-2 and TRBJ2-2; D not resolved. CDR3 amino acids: CASSLDQSGELFF. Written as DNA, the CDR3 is TGTGCCAGCAGCTTAGATCAATCCGGGGAGCTGTTTTTT.